The clone carrying this T cell receptor (beta chain) showed up just once. Its antigen is not known. A much bigger clone sits one base away, suggesting this may be a read error. This sample stems from a study of T cells in Graves' hyperthyroidism and ophthalmopathy. The germline V gene has CDR1 SEHNR and CDR2 FQNEAQ (reference sequence). CDR3 size: 19 residues. General study points: The model forecast ophthalmopathy, anticipating it by a median about 6.5 months before onset. The blood repertoire included most of the expanded thyroid clonotypes above 0.001.

Amplified TCR beta CDR3 regions came from RNA transcripts. Carried out on the TCR CDR3, a first-round RT-PCR used the HTBI primer set. TCRdb ran MiXCR on the multiplex PCR reads and lists one entry per CDR3 protein. The repertoire holds about 200,000 distinct CDR3 sequences, with around 16% as singletons. Diagnostic decisions used clinical symptoms, serum thyroxine and TRAb, thyroid ultrasound and orbital computed tomography. Sequenced input: blood. The TCR sequence derives from a woman aged 45-65 years with Graves' hyperthyroidism. The chain couples TRBV7-9 to TRBJ2-1, with 9 bases fitting TRBD2. The J call may be incorrect, as the DNA end agrees better with TRBJ2-7. For the CDR3, the DNA is TGTGCCAGCAGCCTGGAGGCTAGCGGGAAATATATTTCCTACAATGAGCAGTACTTC. Translating gives CASSLEASGKYISYNEQYF.